The T cell receptor (beta chain) described here comes from a study of human T cells and chemical hapten exposure (dated by TCRdb to the early 2020s). Study-wide context: For sensitization, 2% DPC in acetone was applied to a 2 cm by 2 cm area of upper inner arm skin. Alopecia areata with under or over 50% scalp involvement, alopecia totalis and alopecia universalis were represented in the patient cohort, which was mostly female. Blood for TCR sequencing was provided by twenty-nine alopecia patients at one to four time points (pre-sensitization, 2, 6 and 24 weeks). Peripheral blood TCR repertoire changes were tracked in vivo in alopecia patients during primary and secondary sensitization to the hapten diphenylcyclopropenone (DPC). Patch testing was done on the upper back using Finn chambers containing 0.01% DPC, and results were scored after 6 days according to International Contact Dermatitis Research Group standards. Patients additionally received weekly therapeutic DPC doses to the scalp throughout the approximately 24-week study period. Blood was sampled from patients pre-sensitization (week 0) and at 2, 6 and about 24 weeks after DPC sensitization. Libraries were pooled for sequencing, and variation in per-sample TCR yields was attributed mainly to small differences in library volumes within the pool.

Points on this clonotype: The antigen it binds to is not known. Base qualities are not provided; no much larger clone lies one nucleotide away.

Overall study results and their limits: After repeated subsampling, the strength of the expansion versus patch-test correlation and the threshold at which it became significant changed. Because all patients had alopecia, a presumed autoimmune disease, the immune response of the patients might differ from that of healthy individuals. No change with DPC sensitization was found in the number of TCRs above 1 in 1000 frequency, and no evidence of global repertoire structure alterations was found. A positive correlation was found between the number of PT1 expanded TCRs and patch test score, with significance reached at thresholds 8, 16 and 32 but not 4. Expanded TCRs formed significantly more large CDR3 similarity clusters than pre-sensitization or healthy control sets, consistent with antigen-driven responses.

Library preparation was by RACE. This sample was sequenced with a NextSeq 500. During library preparation, unique molecular identifiers were attached to individual cDNA molecules so that TCRs could be counted quantitatively and reproducibly. Both TCR alpha and TCR beta chains were sequenced from each blood RNA sample. In the authors' own workflow: Samples had a median of 95,638 TCRs, with a range from roughly 23,224 to 700,000. V, J and CDR3 annotation of the TCR reads was carried out using the Decombinator software suite. For the PS versus PT1 abundance plots, all samples were subsampled to the same number of TCRs (28,000). Expanded TCRs were defined as absent before sensitization and observed at least eight times at the 2-week time point. The raw public reads went through TCRdb reprocessing: fastp at Q25, MiXCR clone calling, in-frame beta chains kept. Every CDR3 protein is listed once, alongside the most common genes and DNA of its rows. These V and J calls derive from TCRdb rather than the authors' analysis. The sample table shows about 74,000 distinct CDR3 sequences, and 32% are seen once. The leading ten clones occupy around 8.9% of the sample.

The meaning of the sample's time point label: patch test 1, 2 weeks after DPC sensitization. The sample's treatment or condition label, decoded: therapeutic diphenylcyclopropenone sensitization with weekly scalp DPC. Blood at each patch-test visit was drawn before the patch test was applied. Patients were eligible if aged 18 to 70, diagnosed with alopecia and judged suitable for DPC therapy, and pregnant patients were excluded. Total RNA was isolated from unfractionated whole blood collected in Tempus Blood RNA tubes. This sequence was found in a man aged 40-55 years with alopecia areata. Some clones in this sample may be carry-over from other donors' samples. This material consisted of whole blood, taken in connection with sensitization to the hapten diphenylcyclopropenone (DPC).

The CDR3 loop reads CSARVDAGHYEQYF. The nucleotides read TGCAGTGCTAGAGTGGACGCGGGGCACTACGAGCAGTACTTC. The V and J segments used are TRBV20-1 and TRBJ2-7; 6 matching bases give a weak D call of TRBD2. Taken from cysteine to phenylalanine, the CDR3 has 14 residues. Kept here is only the CDR3 DNA, which spans 42 bases and is read in frame from base 1. From the germline V gene (reference sequence), CDR1 is DFQATT and CDR2 is SNEGSKA. V lost 1 base and J lost 3 bases; the stretch between them is 13 bases long.